This T cell receptor beta chain was retrieved from a study of blood T cell repertoires in COVID-19. On the study more broadly: The analysed material was cDNA or gDNA that came from T cells, B-cell-depleted T cells, or PBMCs.

This clone was counted only a few times. This CDR3 region has 14 residues. CDR1 SGHVS and CDR2 FQNEAQ come from the germline V gene. V was trimmed by 2 bases and J by 9 bases, leaving 11 bases between them. Here immunoSEQ multiplex PCR was the method, and the copy in TCRdb shows in-frame clones only, minus some. This table has about 140,000 clones, 88% appearing once. The chain is built from TRBV7-8 and TRBJ1-6; D unresolved. Sequencing input: peripheral blood. This TCR was recovered from a man in his forties or fifties with active or convalescent COVID-19. The CDR3 loop reads CASSLLQTGSPLHF. CDR3 in DNA: TGTGCCAGCAGCTTACTCCAGACGGGTTCACCCCTCCACTTT.